This TCR beta chain was retrieved from a study of cytomegalovirus exposure and HLA in healthy donors. Study-wide background: According to later analysis, the same platform produced the roughly 110 validation and about 630 first-cohort repertoires.

About this clone: Its matching antigen is unknown.

This table comes from immunoSEQ multiplex PCR, and its TCRdb copy is limited to in-frame clones, with some not included. The profile shows approximately 150,000 clones, about nine tenths of them singletons. Points from the study as a whole: Rarity held for most TCR sequences, but there were some public TCRs that occurred in many donors. Among TCR beta chains, those listed as cytomegalovirus-associated numbered about 150.

V shed 2 bases and J 4 bases; nucleotides not matched to a gene: 4. The CDR3 sequence is 15 residues long. Germline V lookup: CDR1 SGDLS, CDR2 YYNGEE. Specimen: PBMCs. The chain uses TRBV9 and TRBJ2-5, with 11 bases fitting TRBD1. This sequence was found in a man younger than 35 in good health and CMV-seropositive. The CDR3, as DNA: TGTGCCAGCAGCGTTGGGACAGGGGGGTCAGAGACCCAGTACTTC. Its translation is CASSVGTGGSETQYF.